Shown below are 14 T cell receptor beta chains from a single sample sequenced in a study of tumor-infiltrating lymphocytes in localized non-small cell lung cancer. The data were produced by immunoSEQ multiplex PCR, yet TCRdb's version contains in-frame clones alone and is incomplete. Of 6,000 to 9,000 clones listed, about 65% are singletons. Sequences were obtained from lung tumor tissue. These receptors originate from a human donor with non-small cell lung cancer.

This clone was picked up one time. The V call is TRBV12-2, the J call TRBJ2-4; the D call in the table, TRBD2, was not verified against the DNA. TRBV12-2 is an annotated pseudogene. This CDR3 region has 17 residues. The CDR3 region has the DNA TGTGCAAGTCGCTCGATTTGGAACGGGGGGGCCAAGAACATTCAGTACTTC. This gives the protein CASRSIWNGGAKNIQYF.

This chain connects TRBV7-9 to TRBJ1-6; D is ambiguous. The CDR3 contains 13 residues. Trimming pared 1 base from V and 7 bases from J, leaving 5 bases between. Germline V gives CDR1 SEHNR, CDR2 FQNEAQ (reference sequence). The CDR3 bases are TGTGCCAGCAGCTTAGTCCCGAATTCACCCCTCCACTTT. Its protein is CASSLVPNSPLHF.

The V and J genes are TRBV21-1 and TRBJ2-3; no DNA check was done on the table's D call, TRBD1. TRBV21-1 is a pseudogene. The length of the CDR3 is 13 residues. In nucleotides, the CDR3 is TGTGCCAGCCCTGATACAGGGGCAGATACGCAGTATTTT. Its protein is CASPDTGADTQYF.

This chain uses TRBV5-6 with TRBJ1-1, with D possibly TRBD1 on 6 matching bases. V lost 4 bases to trimming and J lost 5 bases, with 12 bases between them. CDR3 length: 13 amino acids. The germline V gene has CDR1 SGHDT and CDR2 YYEEEE. This chain's CDR3 is CASSRGGGTEAFF. DNA of the CDR3: TGTGCCAGCAGCAGGGGAGGGGGAACTGAAGCTTTCTTT.

This clone was recorded a few times. CDR3 bases: TGTGCCAGCAGTTTATCCACAGGGGGTGCCTACGAGCAGTACTTC. As protein: CASSLSTGGAYEQYF. This chain joins TRBV28 and TRBJ2-5; 8 bases are shared with TRBD1. The DNA end is more similar to TRBJ2-7, so the J call may be wrong. The CDR3 spans 15 residues. The germline CDR1 and CDR2 sequences are MDHEN and SYDVKM.

CDR3 loop: CASSLAGGAAYEQYF. CDR3 DNA sequence: TGTGCCAGCAGCTTGGCCGGTGGGGCCGCCTACGAGCAGTACTTC. The chain uses TRBV5-5 and TRBJ2-5, with a possible D match to TRBD1 (5 bases). The J call may be faulty, since TRBJ2-7 better matches the DNA end. CDR1 is SGHKS, CDR2 YYEKEE, per germline (reference sequence). CDR3 length: 15 amino acids.

This chain joins TRBV19 and TRBJ2-6; D gene unclear. This CDR3 comprises 14 residues. Between the trimmed V and J ends, which lost 3 bases and 4 bases, there was a span of 7 bases. Germline V gene lookup returns CDR1 LNHDA and CDR2 SQIVND (reference sequence). The DNA of the CDR3 is TGTGCCAGTAGTATCTCCCTCGGGGCCAACGTCCTGACTTTC. Translating it yields CASSISLGANVLTF.

This chain links TRBV5-1 with TRBJ2-3; TRBD2 matches 12 bases. The CDR3 covers 16 residues. CDR1 and CDR2 (germline): SGHRS, YFSETQ. After removal of 1 base from V and 6 bases from J, the junction contained 6 bases not matched to a gene. CDR3 DNA sequence: TGCGCCAGCAGCTTGTCCCCTAGCGGGGGGGCGGATACGCAGTATTTT. This codes for CASSLSPSGGADTQYF.

This rearrangement joins TRBV7-2 to TRBJ2-1; D may correspond to TRBD1 or TRBD2 (6 bases each). The length of the CDR3 is 16 residues. CDR1 is SGHTA, CDR2 FQGNSA, per germline. V was cut by 1 base and J by 7 bases, with 17 bases left in between. The CDR3 region has the DNA TGTGCCAGCAGCTTAGAGGGGGGACCGAAGGATAATGAGCAGTTCTTC. Its protein product is CASSLEGGPKDNEQFF.

A single count supports this clone. The rearrangement joins TRBV4-2 to TRBJ2-1; possible D gene TRBD2, 6 bases. This CDR3 spans 16 amino acids. Germline CDR1 reads LGHNA; CDR2 reads YNFKEQ. Trimming shortened V by 0 bases and J by 0 bases, and 9 bases separated the two germline ends. CDR3 DNA sequence: TGTGCCAGCAGCCAAGAAGGGACTGTCTCCTACAATGAGCAGTTCTTC. It specifies CASSQEGTVSYNEQFF.

This clone is deemed medium-sized (0.01 to 0.1%). J is TRBJ2-2 and V is TRBV5-8; 7 bases are shared with TRBD2. Germline CDR1 SGHTS, CDR2 YDEGEE. The V segment lost 6 bases and the J segment 4 bases; nucleotides outside the gene matches: 18. The length of the CDR3 is 18 residues. The CDR3 is CASNFGSVAGMVTGELFF. The CDR3 coding sequence is TGTGCCAGCAACTTTGGTTCCGTAGCGGGTATGGTCACCGGGGAGCTGTTTTTT.

The J gene is TRBJ2-7, the V gene TRBV7-2; D not resolved. V lost 5 bases to trimming and J lost 2 bases, with 16 bases between them. The CDR3 has 15 residues. CDR1 is SGHTA and CDR2 is FQGNSA in the germline V gene. CDR3 coding DNA: TGTGCCAGCAGCCAAGCTTCCGGCGCCGCCTACGAGCAGTACTTC. This encodes CASSQASGAAYEQYF.

The V and J genes are TRBV7-9 and TRBJ1-4, with no clear D. The germline V gene encodes CDR1 SEHNR and CDR2 FQNEAQ (reference sequence). V was trimmed by 7 bases and J by 8 bases, leaving 14 bases between them. This CDR3 comprises 13 residues. The CDR3 bases are TGTGCCAGCAATAAGGCTCGGGGAGAAAAACTGTTTTTT. Residues: CASNKARGEKLFF.

The chain is built from TRBV7-8 and TRBJ2-5, with D uncertain. The germline V gene has CDR1 SGHVS and CDR2 FQNEAQ. This CDR3 contains 12 residues. V was trimmed by 5 bases and J by 0 bases, leaving 4 bases between them. This chain's CDR3 is CASSPHQETQYF. The CDR3 region has the DNA TGTGCCAGCAGCCCCCACCAAGAGACCCAGTACTTC.